This T cell receptor beta chain comes out of a study of immune evolution from preneoplasia to lung adenocarcinoma. V was shortened by 7 bases and J by 4 bases, with 10 bases between the two germline ends. CDR3 length: 13 residues. Germline lookup yields CDR1 SNHLY and CDR2 FYNNEI. Sequencing was performed with immunoSEQ multiplex PCR; in TCRdb, only in-frame clones are kept and a portion is missing. In the table there are about 11,000 clones, about 70% of which are singletons. In this sample, this clone turned up once. As yet, its antigen is unknown. Regarding the study as a whole: Normal lung had the highest top T cell clone frequencies.

The specimen sequenced was FFPE normal lung tissue adjacent to the tumor. This chain uses TRBV2 with TRBJ1-4, with D uncertain. This sequence originates from a person in their sixties with lung adenocarcinoma. Some clones in this sample may be carry-over from other donors' samples. CDR3 bases: TGTGCCAGCAATCGGCAATATAATGAAAAACTGTTTTTT. Residues: CASNRQYNEKLFF.